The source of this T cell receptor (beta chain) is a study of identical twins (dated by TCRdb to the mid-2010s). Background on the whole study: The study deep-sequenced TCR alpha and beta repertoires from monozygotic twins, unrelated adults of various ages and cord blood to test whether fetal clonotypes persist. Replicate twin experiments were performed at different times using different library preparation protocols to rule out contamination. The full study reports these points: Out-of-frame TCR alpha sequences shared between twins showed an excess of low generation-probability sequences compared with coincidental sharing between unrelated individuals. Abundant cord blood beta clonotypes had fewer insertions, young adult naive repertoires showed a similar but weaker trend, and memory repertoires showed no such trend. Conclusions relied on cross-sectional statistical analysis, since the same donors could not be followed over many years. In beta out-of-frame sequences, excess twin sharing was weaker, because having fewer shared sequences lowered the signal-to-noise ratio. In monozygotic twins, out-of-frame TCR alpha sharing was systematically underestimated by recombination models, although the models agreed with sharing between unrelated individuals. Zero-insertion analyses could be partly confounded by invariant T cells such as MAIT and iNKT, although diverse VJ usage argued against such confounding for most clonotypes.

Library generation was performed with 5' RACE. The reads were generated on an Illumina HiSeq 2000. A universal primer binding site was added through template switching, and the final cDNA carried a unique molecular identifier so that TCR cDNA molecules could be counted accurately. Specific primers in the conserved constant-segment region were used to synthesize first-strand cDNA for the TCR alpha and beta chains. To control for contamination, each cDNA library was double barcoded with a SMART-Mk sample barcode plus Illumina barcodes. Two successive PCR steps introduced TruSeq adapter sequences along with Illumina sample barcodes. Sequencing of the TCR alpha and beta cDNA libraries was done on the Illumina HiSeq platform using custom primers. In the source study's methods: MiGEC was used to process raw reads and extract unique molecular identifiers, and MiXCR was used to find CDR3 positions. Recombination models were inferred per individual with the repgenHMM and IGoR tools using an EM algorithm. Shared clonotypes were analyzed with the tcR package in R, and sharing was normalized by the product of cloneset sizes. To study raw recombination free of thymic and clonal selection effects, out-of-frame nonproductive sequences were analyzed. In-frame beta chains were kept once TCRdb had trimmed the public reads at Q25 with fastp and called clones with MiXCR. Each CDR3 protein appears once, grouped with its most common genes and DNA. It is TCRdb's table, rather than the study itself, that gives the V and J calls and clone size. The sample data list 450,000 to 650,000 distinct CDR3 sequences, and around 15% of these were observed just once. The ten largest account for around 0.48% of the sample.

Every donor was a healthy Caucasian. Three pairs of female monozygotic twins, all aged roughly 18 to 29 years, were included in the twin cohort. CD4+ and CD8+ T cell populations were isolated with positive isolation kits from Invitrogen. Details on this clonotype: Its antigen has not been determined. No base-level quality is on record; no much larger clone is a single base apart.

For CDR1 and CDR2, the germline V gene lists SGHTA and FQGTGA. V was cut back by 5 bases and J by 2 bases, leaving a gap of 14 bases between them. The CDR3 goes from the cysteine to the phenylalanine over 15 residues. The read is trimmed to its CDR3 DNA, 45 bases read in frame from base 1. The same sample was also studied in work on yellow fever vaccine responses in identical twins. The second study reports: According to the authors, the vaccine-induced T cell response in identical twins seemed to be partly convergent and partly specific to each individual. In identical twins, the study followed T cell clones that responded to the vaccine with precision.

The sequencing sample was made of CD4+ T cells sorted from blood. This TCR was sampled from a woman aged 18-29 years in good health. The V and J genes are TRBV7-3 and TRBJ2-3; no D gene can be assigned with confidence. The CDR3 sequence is CASSQTYKPTDTQYF. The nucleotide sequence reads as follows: TGTGCCAGCAGCCAGACCTATAAGCCCACAGATACGCAGTATTTT.